Shown below are 10 T cell receptor beta chains from a single sample sequenced in a study of T cells after yellow fever vaccination. MiXCR, run by TCRdb on the 5' RACE reads, gives a single entry per CDR3 protein. The sample lists around 300,000 distinct CDR3 sequences; 4.1% were seen once. The sample consisted of PBMCs, taken 5 days after the yellow fever booster vaccination. These TCRs come from a man aged 18 to 29 who received the YFV17D yellow fever vaccine.

This clonotype was seen a handful of times. The J gene is TRBJ2-1, the V gene TRBV5-1; possible D gene TRBD2, 6 bases. Looked up from germline, CDR1 is SGHRS and CDR2 is YFSETQ. There are 18 residues in the CDR3. Trimming shortened V by 4 bases and J by 0 bases, and 20 bases separated the two germline ends. CDR3 bases: TGCGCCAGCAGCCCCCGGCGGGCGGGGACGAGCTCCTACAATGAGCAGTTCTTC. This codes for CASSPRRAGTSSYNEQFF.

This clonotype was seen more than once but under ten times. V and J are TRBV5-6 and TRBJ2-5, with D possibly TRBD1 on 5 matching bases. The germline gives CDR1 SGHDT, CDR2 YYEEEE. V lost 1 base and J 5 bases, leaving 15 bases between the germline ends. The CDR3 is made up of 15 amino acids. CDR3 residues: CASSLKGPALETQYF. The CDR3 bases are TGTGCCAGCAGCTTGAAGGGGCCCGCTTTGGAGACCCAGTACTTC. Using reference TRBV5-6 and TRBJ2-5 for the parts outside the CDR3, the full variable domain is DAGVTQSPTHLIKTRGQQVTLRCSPKSGHDTVSWYQQALGQGPQFIFQYYEEEERQRGNFPDRFSGHQFPNYSSELNVNALLLGDSALYLCASSLKGPALETQYFGPGTRLLVL.

The chain links TRBV4-2 to TRBJ1-6; D might be TRBD1 (5 bases). This CDR3 is 15 amino acids long. Trimming stripped 7 bases from V and 9 bases from J, with 19 bases between. CDR1 and CDR2 from the germline V gene are LGHNA and YNFKEQ. CDR3 sequence: CASNYVPGASSPLHF. In DNA, the CDR3 is TGTGCCAGCAACTACGTACCCGGGGCGAGTTCACCCCTCCACTTT.

A few counts support this clonotype. The genes are TRBV7-8 and TRBJ2-5; 12 nucleotides line up with TRBD2. J gave up 5 bases and V 8 bases, and 15 bases lay outside the gene matches. The CDR3 has 17 amino acids. Germline V CDR1 and CDR2: SGHVS, FQNEAQ. The CDR3 DNA sequence: TGTGCCAGCTCGACCCGAGCTAGCGGGGGGGGGAGTGAGACCCAGTACTTC. As protein: CASSTRASGGGSETQYF.

There are many counts of this clonotype. The chain recombines TRBV5-6 with TRBJ2-3; D unclear. In germline, CDR1 is SGHDT, CDR2 YYEEEE. There are 14 residues in the CDR3. The V end was cut by 0 bases, the J end by 5 bases, with 10 bases between. The CDR3 region has the DNA TGTGCCAGCAGCTTGGATCTTGGAGTAGATACGCAGTATTTT. Encoded protein: CASSLDLGVDTQYF. Looking up the rest from reference TRBV5-6 and TRBJ2-3 gives the full variable domain: DAGVTQSPTHLIKTRGQQVTLRCSPKSGHDTVSWYQQALGQGPQFIFQYYEEEERQRGNFPDRFSGHQFPNYSSELNVNALLLGDSALYLCASSLDLGVDTQYFGPGTRLTVL.

The chain links TRBV6-5 to TRBJ1-5; tentatively, D is TRBD1 (5 bases). The V gene's germline CDR1 is MNHEY and CDR2 SVGAGI. The CDR3 has 16 residues. Trimming stripped 6 bases from V and 6 bases from J, with 21 bases between. The CDR3 DNA sequence: TGTGCCAGCAGCCCCGCGGGGGGGAGGGGAGGTCAGCCCCAGCATTTT. Translation: CASSPAGGRGGQPQHF.

This clonotype has a count of ten or more. J is TRBJ2-3 and V is TRBV20-1; D is unclear. This CDR3 comprises 10 residues. The germline gives CDR1 DFQATT, CDR2 SNEGSKA (reference sequence). The ends were cut back, 7 bases at V and 10 bases at J, with 12 bases in the middle. The CDR3 region is CSVWTLAQYF. CDR3 sequence (DNA): TGCAGTGTCTGGACCCTGGCGCAGTATTTT.

This clonotype was seen more than once but under ten times. The rearrangement joins TRBV14 to TRBJ1-4; 7 nucleotides match TRBD1. Germline-derived CDR1 and CDR2 are SGHDN and FVKESK. Trimming removed 4 bases from V and 9 bases from J; junction bases left unmatched: 8. The CDR3 extends over 14 amino acids. The CDR3 bases are TGTGCCAGCAGCCTCCGGGACAGACAACAAAAACTGTTTTTT. Translating it yields CASSLRDRQQKLFF.

The table lists this clonotype with a few counts. The chain uses TRBV28 and TRBJ2-7; a weak D match, TRBD1 (7 bases). The length of the CDR3 is 16 residues. V shed 5 bases and J shed 3 bases, with 20 bases lying between them. Germline-derived CDR1 and CDR2 are MDHEN and SYDVKM. The CDR3 sequence is CASSAGGNTVDYEQYV. The CDR3 bases are TGTGCCAGCAGTGCAGGGGGGAACACGGTTGACTACGAGCAGTACGTC.

The chain couples TRBV7-2 to TRBJ1-2; D not certain. V lost 1 base, J lost 6 bases, and 12 bases lay in between. This CDR3 region has 14 residues. Germline CDR1 is SGHTA and CDR2 is FQGNSA. The DNA for the CDR3 is TGTGCCAGCAGCTTAGTGCCAAGAGAGGATGGCTACACCTTC. Its protein product is CASSLVPREDGYTF.